This T cell receptor beta chain stems from a study of blood T cell repertoires in COVID-19. Study at large: Specimens from acute and convalescent COVID-19 originated in the United States, Italy and Spain. Sources were T cells, B-cell-depleted T cells, or PBMCs; the material itself was cDNA or gDNA.

CDR3 size: 23 residues. Per the original methods: Amplified reference gene primers provided the basis for estimating nucleated cell counts. Sequencing used immunoSEQ multiplex PCR; TCRdb keeps in-frame clones, though not all of them. V and J calls and clone size are as listed in that table; D and trimming were resolved from the DNA. The sample records about 100,000 clones, 87% being singletons. Sequenced input: peripheral blood. The genes are TRBV21-1 and TRBJ2-7; TRBD2 is the table's D call and was not checked against the DNA. TRBV21-1 is an annotated pseudogene. The clonotype originates from a woman aged 25 to 45 with acute or convalescent COVID-19. The CDR3, as DNA: TGTGCCAGCAGCAAAAACCCATCTACGGGTTTGCGGGGGGGCGACTTACTTTCGGGAGAGCAGTACTTC. Protein sequence: CASSKNPSTGLRGGDLLSGEQYF.